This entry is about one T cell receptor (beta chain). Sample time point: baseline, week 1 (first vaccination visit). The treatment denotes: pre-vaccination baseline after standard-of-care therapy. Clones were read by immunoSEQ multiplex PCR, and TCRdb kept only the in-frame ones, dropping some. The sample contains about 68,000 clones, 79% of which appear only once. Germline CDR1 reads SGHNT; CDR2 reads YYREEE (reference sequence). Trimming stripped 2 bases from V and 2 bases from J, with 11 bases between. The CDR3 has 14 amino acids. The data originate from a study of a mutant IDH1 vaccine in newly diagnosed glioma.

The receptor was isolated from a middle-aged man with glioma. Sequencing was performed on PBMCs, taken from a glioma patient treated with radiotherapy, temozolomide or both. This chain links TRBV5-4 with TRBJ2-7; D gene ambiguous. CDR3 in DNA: TGTGCCAGCAGCTTAAATGGTGAGGCCTACGAGCAGTACTTC. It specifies CASSLNGEAYEQYF.